What follows are 16 T cell receptor beta chains derived from one specimen sequenced in a study of T cells expressing NK-cell markers. After re-calling the 5' RACE reads, TCRdb lists one entry per CDR3 protein, DNA absent. This listing includes about 110,000 distinct CDR3 sequences. Sequencing was carried out using blood T cells: a sorted CD56 or NKG2C T cell subset, CD4+ or CD8+ T cells, or bulk PBMC T cells (not recorded which). All receptors derive from a woman between 18 and 70 years old in good health.

The chain combines TRBV24-1 with TRBJ2-2. The CDR3 loop spans 13 amino acids. CDR1 is KGHDR, CDR2 SFDVKD, per germline. CDR3 residues: CATSGVMTGELFF.

The V gene is TRBV25-1, the J gene TRBJ1-1; TCRdb reports TRBD1, a call that lacks DNA to check it against. Germline V lookup: CDR1 MGHDK, CDR2 SYGVNS. The length of the CDR3 is 14 residues. The CDR3 spells CASSPDRGHTEAFF. The variable domain in full, with the rest retrieved from reference TRBV25-1 and TRBJ1-1, is EADIYQTPRYLVIGTGKKITLECSQTMGHDKMYWYQQDPGMELHLIHYSYGVNSTEKGDLSSESTVSRIRTEHFPLTLESARPSHTSQYLCASSPDRGHTEAFFGQGTRLTVV.

The chain couples TRBV27 to TRBJ1-2. This CDR3 is 16 amino acids long. CDR1 and CDR2 (germline): MNHEY, SMNVEV (reference sequence). CDR3 residues: CASSFARDPTYYGYTF.

V usage is TRBV5-1 and J usage is TRBJ2-7; no DNA is available, so the TRBD1 call from TCRdb remains unchecked. CDR3 length: 13 amino acids. CDR1 and CDR2 (germline): SGHRS, YFSETQ. The CDR3 is CASSVDRTSEQYF.

The chain combines TRBV4-3 with TRBJ2-7; without DNA, the TCRdb call of TRBD2 cannot be checked. From germline, CDR1 is LGHNA and CDR2 YSLEER. The CDR3 loop spans 19 amino acids. This CDR3 is CASSQTTSGGGWGSYEQYF.

The chain links TRBV20-1 to TRBJ2-1; without DNA, the TCRdb call of TRBD2 cannot be checked. The germline CDR1 and CDR2 sequences are DFQATT and SNEGSKA (reference sequence). This CDR3 is 20 amino acids long. The CDR3 spells CSARDPLGLAGAPPADEQFF.

The CDR3 is CASSLQGGSHEQYF. V gene TRBV6-1 combines with J gene TRBJ2-7; the D call from TCRdb, TRBD1, cannot be confirmed without DNA. Germline lookup yields CDR1 MNHNS and CDR2 SASEGT. This CDR3 is 14 amino acids long.

This rearrangement joins TRBV29-1 to TRBJ2-5; TCRdb gives TRBD1 as the D gene, but with no DNA this cannot be confirmed. The CDR3 runs to 14 residues. Germline-derived CDR1 and CDR2 are SQVTM and ANQGSEA. The CDR3 protein is CSVVPPGAGETQYF.

This chain links TRBV28 with TRBJ2-5; TCRdb designates TRBD1, a call that cannot be tested without DNA. This CDR3 region has 14 residues. CDR1 is MDHEN and CDR2 is SYDVKM in the germline V gene. This CDR3 is CASSPRTGTETQYF.

The chain joins TRBV19 to TRBJ2-1; the TCRdb call, TRBD2, lacks DNA for checking. CDR3 length: 15 residues. The V gene's germline CDR1 is LNHDA and CDR2 SQIVND (reference sequence). This CDR3 is CASSGIAGGNNEQFF.

The rearrangement uses TRBV5-6 and TRBJ1-5; TCRdb's D call, TRBD1, is unchecked because there is no DNA. Germline V CDR1 and CDR2: SGHDT, YYEEEE. CDR3 size: 16 residues. CDR3 region: CASSLAGGPLNQPQHF.

The chain recombines TRBV20-1 with TRBJ1-1; no DNA is available, so the TRBD1 call from TCRdb remains unchecked. Germline V gene sequence: CDR1 DFQATT, CDR2 SNEGSKA (reference sequence). This CDR3 comprises 14 residues. CDR3 amino acids: CSARGAEGDTEAFF.

The chain combines TRBV7-6 with TRBJ1-2; TCRdb designates TRBD1, a call that cannot be tested without DNA. Germline V gene sequence: CDR1 SGHVS, CDR2 FNYEAQ. This CDR3 has 18 amino acids. The CDR3 region is CASSLAGGRGRSEYGYTF.

V is TRBV3-1 and J is TRBJ2-2. The germline V gene encodes CDR1 LGHDT and CDR2 YNNKEL (reference sequence). The CDR3 is 15 residues long. CDR3 sequence reads: CASSQEFLTVGELFF.

This rearrangement joins TRBV13 to TRBJ2-1; TCRdb names TRBD2, which stays unverified in the absence of DNA. The CDR3 totals 15 residues. Germline CDR1 PRHDT, CDR2 FYEKMQ (reference sequence). CDR3 loop: CASSPEAGEYNEQFF.

The rearrangement links TRBV7-9 to TRBJ1-1; the D call from TCRdb, TRBD1, cannot be confirmed without DNA. The germline V gene encodes CDR1 SEHNR and CDR2 FQNEAQ (reference sequence). The CDR3 runs 16 residues. The CDR3 region is CASSLPRDREDTEAFF.